The present entry profiles one TCR beta chain with its context. Its antigen is currently not known. Base qualities are missing; no much larger clone stands one base away. Library method: the immunoSEQ multiplex PCR assay. For the multiplex PCR, a mixture combining 60 forward primers for TCR Vbeta segments and 13 reverse primers for TCR Jbeta segments was used. The CDR3 region of rearranged TCR beta genes was amplified from genomic DNA by a multiplex PCR assay. The Illumina HiSeq System was used to sequence the amplified TCR beta libraries as 87-base-pair reads. The source study handled its data this way. Across the 500 to 750 repertoires, a later analysis counted 60 million to 90 million unique TCR beta chains, around 11 million of which were shared by at least two donors. Raw reads were error-corrected and collapsed into unique sequences by a nearest-neighbor algorithm in which closely related sequences were merged to remove PCR and sequencing errors. CDR3 sequences were aligned to IMGT reference sequences to assign V, D and J gene segments. Each retained sequence needed at least a six-nucleotide match to both a V gene segment and a J gene segment. Rearrangements were classified as productive when the CDR3 lacked stop codons and remained in frame with V and J, and all other rearrangements were classified as non-productive. Following IMGT convention, CDR3 was defined as the stretch from the second conserved V-encoded cysteine to the conserved J-encoded phenylalanine. The earlier analysis of a few hundred of the donors excluded any sequence lacking an unambiguous match to a single V gene segment. An earlier analysis of several hundred of the donors classified V segments as functional when productive rearrangements were above 56.7% and as segregating when the standard deviation between donors was above 5%. A statistical classification framework was built to diagnose cytomegalovirus status from the catalog of TCR beta chain sequences. A later analysis assigned V and J genes by comparing TCR nucleotide sequences with IMGT/GENE-DB human TR gene sequences. Using the TCRdist pipeline, a later analysis assigned CDR3 sequences along with most-parsimonious VDJ recombination scenarios. A later analysis defined each TCR beta chain by its CDR3 amino acid sequence plus V-gene family, and excluded reads lacking a unique V-gene family. In a later analysis, fewer than 650 highly shared, low-generation-probability nucleotide sequences were removed to address suspected cross-contamination and a sequencing artifact. In a later analysis, a clonal expansion index was calculated for each public chain from normalized within-repertoire ranks of inferred template counts. Generation probabilities in a later analysis came from a VDJ recombination model fitted to out-of-frame rearrangements, and those results were checked against IGoR. Hypergeometric tests were used in a later analysis to score TCR-TCR, TCR-HLA and TCR-CMV co-occurrence, with a repertoire-size bias correction applied to the TCR pairs. False discovery rates were estimated in a later analysis by permuting HLA or CMV assignments 20 times. A later analysis grouped co-occurring TCRs with DBSCAN, adding TCRdist sequence similarity when clustering within HLA-allele-positive subsets. Repertoires with fewer than 30,000 or more than 120,000 public chains, plus five repertoires with anomalous nucleotide sharing, were excluded from co-occurrence clustering. This immuneACCESS table, as held by TCRdb, lists in-frame sequences with V and J called but not all clones. Of the missing ones, under half trace to an unresolved V gene in checked studies; the others have no known cause. The V and J calls and clone size are taken from that table; D and trimming were inferred from the DNA. This sample has 150,000 to 200,000 clones in its table, and about four fifths of those were observed once. Of the sample, about 2.6% is held by the ten largest clones.

The cohort was made up of around 720 healthy bone marrow donors. At the time of sampling, all cohort members were nominally healthy, though unrecorded immune exposures were likely present. The donor was CMV seronegative and was included in the group of under 450 seronegative cohort members. Each donor provided a peripheral blood sample, and peripheral blood mononuclear cells were used for TCR beta sequencing. The Qiagen DNeasy Blood Extraction Kit was used to extract genomic DNA from the blood cell samples. The data stem from a study of cytomegalovirus exposure and HLA in healthy donors (dated by TCRdb to about 2017). A note on the overall study: According to an earlier analysis of 550 to 700 of the donors, roughly 180 million T cells yielded roughly 100 million unique TCR beta sequences and approximately 300 Gb of sequence data. An early release covering around 630 HLA-typed donors comprised 250 to 350 gigabases of sequencing data and approximately 80 million unique TCR sequences. The genetic ancestry cluster associated with self-reported Caucasian donors included 81% of the 350 to 500 genotyped donors. The study aimed to test whether signatures of past pathogen exposure could be identified by cataloging public T cell receptors. Using immunosequencing, the study profiled T cell repertoires from approximately 700 subjects and related those repertoires to cytomegalovirus serostatus. In addition to the first cohort of 666 subjects, a separate validation cohort of under 150 different subjects was used. To predict cytomegalovirus infection status, the study combined high-throughput TCR immunosequencing, statistical association of individual TCRs with disease status, and machine learning. In a later analysis, previously published TCR beta repertoires from some 640 donors were re-analyzed and high-resolution HLA genotyping was added so that TCR occurrence patterns could be studied. Rather than using new phenotypic data, the later analysis identified candidate immune exposures from TCR beta sequences and from how often those sequences occurred across donors. An earlier analysis of about 600 of the donors used high-throughput TCR beta sequencing to judge whether each TCR beta V gene segment behaved as functional or pseudogenic. Alongside the repertoire data, information on donor age, sex, ethnicity and CMV serostatus was compiled. A later genetic analysis took genome-wide SNP genotypes for about three fifths of the 666 donors and used that subset as a discovery cohort. All discovery cohort repertoires had been generated on a single sequencing platform. Class I and class II HLA loci were covered by the typing at four-digit resolution. The number of donors typed differed by locus, with roughly 620-640 for A, B, C, DRB1 and DQB1, 522 for DQA1, 600 to 610 for DPA1, and 472 for DPB1. Four or five DR-DQ haplotypes were handled as single units for association and clustering, since linkage in the cohort was strong. Among some 400 genotyped donors of the cohort, an average of around 240,000 unique TCR beta nucleotide sequences were sequenced per donor, around 20% of them non-productive. The full study reports these points: Most CMV-associated TCR beta chains appeared to be HLA-restricted in a later analysis, and the HLA associations seemed to be driven largely by CMV exposure. When HLA alleles, especially DR and DQ, strongly co-occurred, TCR associations were difficult to assign to individual alleles. Several of the top co-occurrence clusters appeared to be linked to parvovirus B19, influenza, CMV and Epstein-Barr virus, according to a later analysis. An association between a missense DCLRE1C variant and V-gene and J-gene trimming of TCR beta chains was found in a later genetic analysis and replicated in an independent cohort. Some IMGT-functional V segments, including TRBV6-2 and TRBV6-3, could not be distinguished by the 87-base-pair reads and were therefore excluded. Broadly in line with IMGT annotations, most TCR beta V segments showed up in productive rearrangements about 87% or about 30% of the time in an earlier analysis of roughly 590 of the donors. According to a later genetic analysis, donors in an Asian-associated ancestry cluster had fewer N-insertions in productive TCRs than the approximately 700-donor mean. According to the authors, the approach could potentially be generalized to other disease states and immunological phenotypes. Cytomegalovirus status was reported to be diagnosed by the classifier with high specificity and sensitivity in both the original and validation cohorts. In this cohort, only TCR beta chains were sequenced, and detectable features were limited by the absence of alpha or paired-chain data. A later analysis found that HLA-associated TCR beta chains were more clonally expanded and had lower generation probabilities than equally common non-associated chains. Linkage disequilibrium might explain the correlated functional status among segregating V segments, but an unknown experimental factor could not be excluded. Because counts were too low, 15 to 20 rarely observed V segments, including chromosome 9 orphons, were excluded from the earlier analysis of 587 of the donors. A further reported finding was that TCR beta sequences accurately predicted the HLA-A and HLA-B alleles for most subjects in the first cohort. The study gave a list of 150 to 200 TCR beta chains associated with cytomegalovirus. A later analysis associated 15,000 or so TCR beta sequences with specific HLA alleles at a false discovery rate of 0.05. Most TCR sequences were observed very rarely across donors, whereas some public TCRs were present in many individuals. HLA typing was unavailable for some donors at each locus, so association tests used only the typed subset. Presence/absence analyses assumed roughly uniform sequencing depth across donors, an assumption that may not hold. A few of the identified cytomegalovirus-associated TCR beta chains were confirmed in vitro to be specific for cytomegalovirus antigens. The only immune exposure information available for the cohort was CMV serostatus. A later analysis found that TCR association rates varied across HLA loci, with DRB1 alleles showing the most associated TCRs and HLA-C alleles the fewest. The sequencing pipeline was judged likely to have produced a cluster of highly shared sequence variants as a technical artifact.

V and J are truncated by 4 bases and 5 bases respectively, leaving an intervening sequence of 11 bases. Based on the germline V gene, the CDR1 and CDR2 sequences are SNHLY and FYNNEI. There are 13 amino acids in the CDR3, from cysteine to phenylalanine inclusive. Left in the record is the CDR3 DNA by itself, 39 bases read in frame from the first base. The clonotype was recovered from a female donor in good health and CMV-seronegative. The rearrangement joined TRBV2 to TRBJ1-1, with a weak D call of TRBD1 (6 bases match). The sample consisted of PBMCs. The CDR3 region: CASSGEQGTEAFF. The nucleotide sequence is given as TGTGCCAGCAGTGGCGAACAGGGTACTGAAGCTTTCTTT.